This TCR beta chain emerged from a study of blood T cell repertoires in COVID-19. At the level of the study: COVID-19 samples collected from the United States, Italy and Spain covered acute and convalescent phases. Sample material is recorded as cDNA or gDNA derived from T cells, B-cell-depleted T cells, or PBMCs.

Per the original methods: The assay estimated nucleated cells by amplifying reference gene primers. The repertoire was sequenced with immunoSEQ multiplex PCR; TCRdb's copy has only in-frame clones and lacks some. V and J calls and clone size are given by that table; D and trimming were obtained from the DNA. The table includes approximately 84,000 clones, around four fifths detected once. The CDR3 is made up of 13 amino acids. The V and J ends lost 0 bases and 4 bases respectively, with 7 bases between them. Germline CDR1 is MGHRA and CDR2 is YSYEKL. The sequenced material came from peripheral blood. The genes are TRBV4-1 and TRBJ2-7; D ambiguous. The sequence was collected from a human donor in a cohort sampled during active COVID-19. CDR3 region: CASSQEPRYEQYF. The CDR3 coding sequence is TGCGCCAGCAGCCAAGAGCCGCGTTACGAGCAGTACTTC.